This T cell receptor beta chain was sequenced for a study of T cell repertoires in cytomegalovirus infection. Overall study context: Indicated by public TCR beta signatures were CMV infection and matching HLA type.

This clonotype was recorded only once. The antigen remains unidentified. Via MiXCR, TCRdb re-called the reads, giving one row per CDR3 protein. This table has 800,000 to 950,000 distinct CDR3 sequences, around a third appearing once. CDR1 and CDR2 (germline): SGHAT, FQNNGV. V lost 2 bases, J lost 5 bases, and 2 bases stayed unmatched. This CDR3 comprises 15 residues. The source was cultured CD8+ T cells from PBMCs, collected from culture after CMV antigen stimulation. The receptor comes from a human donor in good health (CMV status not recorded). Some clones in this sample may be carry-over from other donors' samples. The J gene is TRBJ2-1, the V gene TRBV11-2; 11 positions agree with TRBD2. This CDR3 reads CASSLQTSGDNEQFF. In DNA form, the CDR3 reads TGTGCCAGCAGCTTACAGACTAGCGGGGACAATGAGCAGTTCTTC.